These T cell receptor beta chains were read from a single sample in a study of T cell repertoires in cytomegalovirus infection. In TCRdb, the reads were re-called with MiXCR into one record per CDR3 protein. The sample gives around 240,000 distinct CDR3 sequences, approximately 22% of which show up once; roughly 18% is in the top ten. The specimen was CD8+ T cells from PBMCs. All receptors derive from a human donor in good health (CMV status not recorded). Some clones in this sample may be carry-over from other donors' samples. Both conserved end residues are part of each CDR3. A D gene is named only where the DNA matches it firmly. The size of a clone is reported for some rows only, either as once, few or many, or as a class for expanded clones.

j_gene | len | abundance | v_gene | d_gene | CDR3nt | CDR3aa
TRBJ1-5 | 13 | many | TRBV20-1 | . | TGCAGTGCTAGAGGACAGGGCAATCAGCCCCAGCATTTT | CSARGQGNQPQHF
TRBJ2-1 | 15 | few | TRBV25-1 | . | TGTGCCAGCACTAAGGGGCGGGGAGATTACAATGAGCAGTTCTTC | CASTKGRGDYNEQFF
TRBJ1-1 | 13 | . | TRBV12-3/TRBV12-4 | . | TGTGCCAGCAGTTCAGGGATAAGGGCTGAAGCTTTCTTT | CASSSGIRAEAFF
TRBJ2-3 | 15 | . | TRBV6-8 | TRBD2 | TGTGCCAGCAGCGGCGGCGGGGGGACCACAGATACGCAGTATTTT | CASSGGGGTTDTQYF
TRBJ2-7 | 17 | many | TRBV28 | TRBD2 | TGTGCCAGCAGTTCACCTAAGGGGCCGGGGGGGGCGGCTGAGCAGTACTTC | CASSSPKGPGGAAEQYF
TRBJ2-2 | 14 | few | TRBV20-1 | TRBD1 | TGCAGTGCTAACAGGGGGTGGAACACCGGGGAGCTGTTTTTT | CSANRGWNTGELFF
TRBJ2-1 | 15 | . | TRBV20-1 | TRBD2 | TGCAGTGCTGTTGGGACTACCTCGTCGGGGGGTGAGCAGTTCTTC | CSAVGTTSSGGEQFF
TRBJ2-1 | 16 | few | TRBV7-6 | . | TGTGCCAGCAGCTTCGGGGGTGCAGATCCCTACAATGAGCAGTTCTTC | CASSFGGADPYNEQFF
TRBJ2-1 | 17 | many | TRBV7-6 | . | TGTGCCAGCAGCTTAAACCCGGGTTTCAACTCCTACAATGAGCAGTTCTTC | CASSLNPGFNSYNEQFF
TRBJ1-6 | 14 | many | TRBV7-9 | TRBD1 | TGTGCCAGCACCAGACAGGGGCTAAATTCACCCCTCCACTTT | CASTRQGLNSPLHF
TRBJ2-5 | 15 | . | TRBV7-9 | TRBD1 | TGTGCCAGCAGCCCGTTGGGACAGTACCAAGAGACCCAGTACTTC | CASSPLGQYQETQYF
TRBJ2-7 | 14 | . | TRBV29-1 | . | TGCAGCGTTGAAGATCCGGCAGGAGCCTACGAGCAGTACTTC | CSVEDPAGAYEQYF
TRBJ1-6 | 15 | few | TRBV7-3 | . | TGTGCCAGCAGCCCCGGCGGGGAAGGCAATTCACCCCTCCACTTT | CASSPGGEGNSPLHF
TRBJ2-3 | 14 | . | TRBV12-3/TRBV12-4 | . | TGTGCCAGCAGTCACACGTCTAGCACAGATACGCAGTATTTT | CASSHTSSTDTQYF
TRBJ1-5 | 16 | few | TRBV28 | TRBD1 | TGTGCCAGCAGTGGTTGGGACAGGGAAGTAAATCAGCCCCAGCATTTT | CASSGWDREVNQPQHF
TRBJ1-1 | 13 | . | TRBV11-2 | . | TGTGCCAGCAGCTTAAAGGGAAGGGCTGAAGCTTTCTTT | CASSLKGRAEAFF
TRBJ2-5 | 10 | . | TRBV20-1 | . | TGCAGTGCGGGCTACGGGACCCAGTACTTC | CSAGYGTQYF
TRBJ1-1 | 12 | . | TRBV29-1 | . | TGCAGCGTCGTCACCCGAAACACTGAAGCTTTCTTT | CSVVTRNTEAFF
TRBJ2-2 | 17 | few | TRBV27 | TRBD1 | TGTGCCAGCAGTTTATACCCTGGGACAGCTAACACCGGGGAGCTGTTTTTT | CASSLYPGTANTGELFF
TRBJ1-1 | 15 | few | TRBV29-1 | . | TGCAGCGTTGATCCGAGGACGGACATGAACACTGAAGCTTTCTTT | CSVDPRTDMNTEAFF
TRBJ1-1 | 12 | . | TRBV20-1 | . | TGCAGTGCCCCCAGGACAGAGGACGAAGCTTTCTTT | CSAPRTEDEAFF
TRBJ2-7 | 13 | . | TRBV6-2/TRBV6-3 | . | TGTGCCACCCGGGACGGGGATTCCTACGAGCAGTACTTC | CATRDGDSYEQYF
TRBJ2-2 | 14 | many | TRBV7-9 | . | TGTGCCAGCAGCCCTAGGAGGGCCACCGGGGAGCTGTTTTTT | CASSPRRATGELFF
TRBJ1-1 | 15 | medium-sized | TRBV7-2 | . | TGTGCCAGCAGGGAACAGGGTAGGGACTTCACTGAAGCTTTCTTT | CASREQGRDFTEAFF
TRBJ2-1 | 16 | few | TRBV12-3/TRBV12-4 | . | TGTGCCAGCAGTCTCGCGGGTGGGGGGCAGGTCAATGAGCAGTTCTTC | CASSLAGGGQVNEQFF
TRBJ2-2 | 15 | . | TRBV11-3 | TRBD1 | TGTGCCAGCAGCCCGGACAGGGGAGGGACCGGGGAGCTGTTTTTT | CASSPDRGGTGELFF
TRBJ1-1 | 10 | . | TRBV6-9 | . | TGTGCCAAACTACAGGGTCCTTATTTCTTT | CAKLQGPYFF
TRBJ2-3 | 13 | . | TRBV28 | . | TGTGCCAGCAGTTCCATTATCACAGATACGCAGTATTTT | CASSSIITDTQYF
TRBJ2-1 | 13 | . | TRBV7-4 | . | TGTGCCAGCAGCTTAGCGGTACCCAATGAGCAGTTCTTC | CASSLAVPNEQFF
TRBJ2-7 | 11 | few | TRBV6-2/TRBV6-3 | . | TGTGCCACCCTCGTCTCCTACGAGCAGTACTTC | CATLVSYEQYF
TRBJ2-2 | 15 | many | TRBV12-3/TRBV12-4 | TRBD1 | TGTGCCAGCAGTACAGGGGGCGCGAACACCGGGGAGCTGTTTTTT | CASSTGGANTGELFF
TRBJ2-7 | 13 | once | TRBV20-1 | TRBD2 | TGCAGTGCGGCGGGAGGGGTACAATACGAGCAGTACTTC | CSAAGGVQYEQYF
TRBJ1-2 | 15 | few | TRBV7-9 | TRBD1 | TGTGCCAGCAGCCGCCGACAGGGGGTGAATGATGGCTACACCTTC | CASSRRQGVNDGYTF
TRBJ2-3 | 15 | many | TRBV7-9 | TRBD1 | TGTGCCAGCAGCCTTACAGGGGGGAGCACAGATACGCAGTATTTT | CASSLTGGSTDTQYF
TRBJ2-3 | 18 | many | TRBV20-1 | TRBD2 | TGCAGTGCTATTTCCCCGGTTGATAGCGGGGGGGCTACAGATACGCAGTATTTT | CSAISPVDSGGATDTQYF
TRBJ2-1 | 14 | many | TRBV7-2 | . | TGTGCCAGCAGCTTAGCAGGGGAGAACAATGAGCAGTTCTTC | CASSLAGENNEQFF
TRBJ2-7 | 12 | many | TRBV7-6 | . | TGTGCCAGCAGCTTGGGTGAACTCGAGCAGTACTTC | CASSLGELEQYF